This T cell receptor beta chain derives from a study of blood T cell repertoires in COVID-19. Overall study context: There were acute and convalescent COVID-19 samples, and they came from the United States, Italy and Spain. Nucleic acid was either cDNA or gDNA, and it came from T cells, B-cell-depleted T cells, or PBMCs.

Germline values: CDR1 SEHNR, CDR2 FQNEAQ (reference sequence). CDR3 size: 16 residues. V shed 3 bases and J shed 0 bases, with 14 bases lying between them. The table came from immunoSEQ multiplex PCR; TCRdb's copy has only in-frame clones and leaves some out. The table has over 100,000 clones, roughly nine tenths seen once. The sequenced sample consisted of peripheral blood. The clonotype originates from a man aged 50 or older with active COVID-19. This chain links TRBV7-9 with TRBJ1-2; possibly TRBD1 for D (6 bases). The CDR3 DNA is TGTGCCAGCAGCTTGAGAACAGGGCCCGCTAACTATGGCTACACCTTC. This encodes CASSLRTGPANYGYTF.